The sequence of this T cell receptor (beta chain) was determined in a study of a mutant IDH1 vaccine in newly diagnosed glioma. About the research overall: Former treatment meant radiotherapy, temozolomide, or both; the majority had gotten both.

V shed 1 base and J 9 bases; nucleotides not matched to a gene: 6. Germline loops: CDR1 SGHTA, CDR2 FQGTGA. The CDR3 consists of 14 residues. Profiling relied on immunoSEQ multiplex PCR, and the TCRdb table lists in-frame clones only, not all of them. The table includes around 37,000 clones, roughly 78% detected once. A note on this clone: Its antigen remains unknown.

Documented time point: baseline, week 1 (first vaccination visit). The treatment denotes: pre-vaccination baseline after standard-of-care therapy. Each of the donors came in with new WHO grade 3 or 4 astrocytomas that were IDH1-mutant and ATRX-lost. General observations from the study: Detectable vaccine-induced immune responses arose in over 90% of patients.

This sequence originates from a man aged 35 to 55 with glioma. Some clones in this sample may be carry-over from other donors' samples. Source: PBMCs, taken from a glioma patient treated with radiotherapy, temozolomide or both. This chain joins TRBV7-3 and TRBJ2-1; 7 nucleotides agree with TRBD2. CDR3 sequence reads: CASSLIAGGGEQFF. In DNA form, the CDR3 reads TGTGCCAGCAGCTTAATTGCTGGGGGGGGTGAGCAGTTCTTC.